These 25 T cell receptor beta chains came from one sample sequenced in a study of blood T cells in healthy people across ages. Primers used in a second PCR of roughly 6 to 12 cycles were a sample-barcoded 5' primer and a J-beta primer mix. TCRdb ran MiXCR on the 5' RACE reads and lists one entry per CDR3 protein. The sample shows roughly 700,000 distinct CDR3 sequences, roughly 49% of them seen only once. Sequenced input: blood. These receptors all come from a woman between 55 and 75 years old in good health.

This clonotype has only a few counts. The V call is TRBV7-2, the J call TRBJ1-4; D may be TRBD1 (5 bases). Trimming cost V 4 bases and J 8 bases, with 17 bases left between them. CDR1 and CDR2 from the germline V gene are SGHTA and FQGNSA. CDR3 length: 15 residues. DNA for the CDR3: TGTGCCAGCAGCTCAGAACGGGGGGGTTGGGAAAAACTGTTTTTT. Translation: CASSSERGGWEKLFF.

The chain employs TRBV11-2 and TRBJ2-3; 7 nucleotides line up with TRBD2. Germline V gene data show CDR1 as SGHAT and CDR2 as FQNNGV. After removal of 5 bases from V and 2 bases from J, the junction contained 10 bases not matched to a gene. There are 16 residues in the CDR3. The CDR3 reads CASSPREEGFTDTQYF. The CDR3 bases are TGTGCCAGCAGCCCCCGGGAGGAGGGTTTCACAGATACGCAGTATTTT.

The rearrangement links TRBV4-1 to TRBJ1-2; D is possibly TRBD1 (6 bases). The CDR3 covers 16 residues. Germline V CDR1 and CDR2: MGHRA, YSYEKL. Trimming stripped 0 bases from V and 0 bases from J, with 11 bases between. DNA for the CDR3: TGCGCCAGCAGCCAAGATCGAGGGGGGACTAACTATGGCTACACCTTC. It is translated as CASSQDRGGTNYGYTF.

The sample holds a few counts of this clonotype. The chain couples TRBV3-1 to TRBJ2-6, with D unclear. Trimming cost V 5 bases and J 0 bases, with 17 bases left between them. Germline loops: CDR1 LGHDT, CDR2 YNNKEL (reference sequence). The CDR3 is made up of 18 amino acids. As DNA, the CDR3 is TGTGCCAGCAGCAGCAAGTTACCCCACAGCTCTGGGGCCAACGTCCTGACTTTC. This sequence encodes CASSSKLPHSSGANVLTF.

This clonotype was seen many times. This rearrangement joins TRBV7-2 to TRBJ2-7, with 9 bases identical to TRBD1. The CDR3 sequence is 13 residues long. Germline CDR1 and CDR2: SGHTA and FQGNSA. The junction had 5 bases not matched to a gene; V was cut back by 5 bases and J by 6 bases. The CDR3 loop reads CASSRDRVGEQYF. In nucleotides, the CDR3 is TGTGCCAGCAGCCGGGACAGGGTAGGCGAGCAGTACTTC.

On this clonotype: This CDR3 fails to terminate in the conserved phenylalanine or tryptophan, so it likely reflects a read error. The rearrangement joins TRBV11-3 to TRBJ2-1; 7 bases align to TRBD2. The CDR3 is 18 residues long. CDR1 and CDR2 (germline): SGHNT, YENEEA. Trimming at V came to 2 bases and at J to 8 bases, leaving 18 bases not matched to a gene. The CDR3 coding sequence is TGTGCCAGCAGCTTAAGTATCGGGAGGAGAGGGCTTAATCATGAGCAGTTCTTA. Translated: CASSLSIGRRGLNHEQFL.

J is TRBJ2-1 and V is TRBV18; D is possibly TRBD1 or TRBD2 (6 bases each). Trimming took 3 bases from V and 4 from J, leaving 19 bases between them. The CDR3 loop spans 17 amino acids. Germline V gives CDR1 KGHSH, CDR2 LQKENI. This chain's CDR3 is CASSPPNSGGQYNEQFF. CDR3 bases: TGTGCCAGCTCACCTCCCAATAGTGGGGGGCAATACAATGAGCAGTTCTTC.

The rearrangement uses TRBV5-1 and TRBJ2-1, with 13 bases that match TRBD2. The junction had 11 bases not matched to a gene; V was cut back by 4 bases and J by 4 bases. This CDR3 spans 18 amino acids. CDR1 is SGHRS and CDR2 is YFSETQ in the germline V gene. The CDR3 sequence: CASSGDSTSGRYYNEQFF. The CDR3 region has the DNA TGCGCCAGCAGCGGGGATTCGACTAGCGGGAGGTATTACAATGAGCAGTTCTTC.

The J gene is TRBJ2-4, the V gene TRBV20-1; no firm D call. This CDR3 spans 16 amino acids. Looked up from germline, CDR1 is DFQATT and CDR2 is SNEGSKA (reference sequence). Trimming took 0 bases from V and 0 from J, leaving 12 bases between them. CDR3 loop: CSARDQLEKAKNIQYF. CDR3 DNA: TGCAGTGCTAGAGATCAGCTCGAAAAAGCCAAAAACATTCAGTACTTC.

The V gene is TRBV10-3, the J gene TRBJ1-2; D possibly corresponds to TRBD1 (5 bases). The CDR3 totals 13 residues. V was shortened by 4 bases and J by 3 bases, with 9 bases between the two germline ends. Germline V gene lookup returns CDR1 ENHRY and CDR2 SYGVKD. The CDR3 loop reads CAISGQLYYGYTF. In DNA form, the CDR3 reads TGTGCCATCAGTGGACAGTTATACTATGGCTACACCTTC.

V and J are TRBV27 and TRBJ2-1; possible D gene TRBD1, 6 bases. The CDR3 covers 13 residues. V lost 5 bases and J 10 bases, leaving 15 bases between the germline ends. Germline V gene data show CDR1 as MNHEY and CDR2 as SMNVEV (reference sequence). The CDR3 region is CASSTQGSVEQFF. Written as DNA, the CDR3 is TGTGCCAGCAGTACACAGGGATCGGTCGAGCAGTTCTTC.

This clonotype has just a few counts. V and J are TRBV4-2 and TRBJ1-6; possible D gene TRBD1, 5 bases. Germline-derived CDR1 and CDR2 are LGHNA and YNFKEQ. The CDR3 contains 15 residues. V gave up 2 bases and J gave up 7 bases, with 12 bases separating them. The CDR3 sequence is CASSQLQVGNSPLHF. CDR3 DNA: TGTGCCAGCAGCCAACTACAGGTGGGGAATTCACCCCTCCACTTT.

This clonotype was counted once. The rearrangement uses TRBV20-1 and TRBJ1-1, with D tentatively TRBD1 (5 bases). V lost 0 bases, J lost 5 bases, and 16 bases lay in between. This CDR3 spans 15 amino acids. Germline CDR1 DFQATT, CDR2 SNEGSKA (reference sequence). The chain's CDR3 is CSAREGQGRYTEAFF. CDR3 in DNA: TGCAGTGCTAGAGAGGGGCAGGGAAGGTATACTGAAGCTTTCTTT.

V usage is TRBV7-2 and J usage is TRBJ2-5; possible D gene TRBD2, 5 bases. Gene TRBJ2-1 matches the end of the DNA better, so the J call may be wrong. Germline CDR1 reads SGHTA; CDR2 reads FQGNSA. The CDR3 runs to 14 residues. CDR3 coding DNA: TGTGCCAGCAGCTTGAACGGGATGCAAGAGACCCAGTTCTTC. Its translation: CASSLNGMQETQFF.

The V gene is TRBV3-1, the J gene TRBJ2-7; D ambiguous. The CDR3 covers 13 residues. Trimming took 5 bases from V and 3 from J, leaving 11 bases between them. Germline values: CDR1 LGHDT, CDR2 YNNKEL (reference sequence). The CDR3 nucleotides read TGTGCCAGCAGCAACCGTGTGGGCTACGAGCAGTACTTC. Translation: CASSNRVGYEQYF.

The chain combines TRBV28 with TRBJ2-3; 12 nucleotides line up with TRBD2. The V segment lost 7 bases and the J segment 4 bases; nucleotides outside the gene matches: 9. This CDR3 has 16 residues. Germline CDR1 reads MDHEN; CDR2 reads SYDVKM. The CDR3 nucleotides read TGTGCCAGCATCGAGTGGACTAGCGGGAAGGCAGATACGCAGTATTTT. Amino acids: CASIEWTSGKADTQYF.

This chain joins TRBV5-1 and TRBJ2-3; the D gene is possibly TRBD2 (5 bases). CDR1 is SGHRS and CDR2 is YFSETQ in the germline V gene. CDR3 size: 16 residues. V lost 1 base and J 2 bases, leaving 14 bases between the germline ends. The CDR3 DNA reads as TGCGCCAGCAGCTTGCCCTCAAGCGGTAACACAGATACGCAGTATTTT. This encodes CASSLPSSGNTDTQYF.

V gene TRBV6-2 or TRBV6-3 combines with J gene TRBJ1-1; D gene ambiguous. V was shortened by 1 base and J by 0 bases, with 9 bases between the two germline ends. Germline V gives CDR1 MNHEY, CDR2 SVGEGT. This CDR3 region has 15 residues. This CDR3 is CASSYLGNMNTEAFF. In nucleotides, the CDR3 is TGTGCCAGCAGTTACTTGGGTAACATGAACACTGAAGCTTTCTTT.

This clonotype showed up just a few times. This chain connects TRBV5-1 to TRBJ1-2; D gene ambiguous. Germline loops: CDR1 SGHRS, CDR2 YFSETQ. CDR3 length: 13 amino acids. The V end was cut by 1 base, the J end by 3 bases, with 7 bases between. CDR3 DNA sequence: TGCGCCAGCAGCTTGTCACCGGACTATGGCTACACCTTC. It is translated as CASSLSPDYGYTF.

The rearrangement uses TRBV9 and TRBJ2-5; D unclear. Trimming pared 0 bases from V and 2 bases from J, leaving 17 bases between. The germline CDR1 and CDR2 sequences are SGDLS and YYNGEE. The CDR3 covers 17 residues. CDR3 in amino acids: CASSVAIDGTLQETQYF. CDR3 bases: TGTGCCAGCAGCGTAGCTATCGATGGAACCCTGCAAGAGACCCAGTACTTC. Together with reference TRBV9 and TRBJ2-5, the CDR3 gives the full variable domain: DSGVTQTPKHLITATGQRVTLRCSPRSGDLSVYWYQQSLDQGLQFLIQYYNGEERAKGNILERFSAQQFPDLHSELNLSSLELGDSALYFCASSVAIDGTLQETQYFGPGTRLLVL.

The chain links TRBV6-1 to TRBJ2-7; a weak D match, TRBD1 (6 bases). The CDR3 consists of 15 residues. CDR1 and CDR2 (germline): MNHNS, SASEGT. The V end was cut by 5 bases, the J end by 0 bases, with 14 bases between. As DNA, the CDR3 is TGTGCCAGCAGTACCCAGTCGACAGGCTCCTACGAGCAGTACTTC. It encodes CASSTQSTGSYEQYF.

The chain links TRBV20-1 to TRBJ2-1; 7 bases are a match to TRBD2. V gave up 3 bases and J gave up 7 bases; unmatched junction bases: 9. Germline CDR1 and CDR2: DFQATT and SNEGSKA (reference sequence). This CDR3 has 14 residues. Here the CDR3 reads CSASGGGPFNEQFF. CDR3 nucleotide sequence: TGCAGTGCTAGCGGGGGAGGGCCTTTTAATGAGCAGTTCTTC.

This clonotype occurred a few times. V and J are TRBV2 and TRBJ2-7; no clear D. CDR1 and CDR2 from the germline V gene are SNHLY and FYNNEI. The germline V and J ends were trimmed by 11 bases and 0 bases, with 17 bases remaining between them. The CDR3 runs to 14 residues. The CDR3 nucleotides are TGTGCCTCCTCGAAGACTGAGAGCTCCTACGAGCAGTACTTC. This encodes CASSKTESSYEQYF.

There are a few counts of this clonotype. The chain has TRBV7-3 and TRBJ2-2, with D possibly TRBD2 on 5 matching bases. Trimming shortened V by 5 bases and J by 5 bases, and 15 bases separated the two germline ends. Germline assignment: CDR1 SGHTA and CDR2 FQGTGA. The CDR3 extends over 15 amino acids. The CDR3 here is CASSREASGTGELFF. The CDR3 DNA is TGTGCCAGCAGCCGTGAAGCCTCGGGAACCGGGGAGCTGTTTTTT. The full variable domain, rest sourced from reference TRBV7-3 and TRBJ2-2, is GAGVSQTPSNKVTEKGKYVELRCDPISGHTALYWYRQSLGQGPEFLIYFQGTGAADDSGLPNDRFFAVRPEGSVSTLKIQRTERGDSAVYLCASSREASGTGELFFGEGSRLTVL.

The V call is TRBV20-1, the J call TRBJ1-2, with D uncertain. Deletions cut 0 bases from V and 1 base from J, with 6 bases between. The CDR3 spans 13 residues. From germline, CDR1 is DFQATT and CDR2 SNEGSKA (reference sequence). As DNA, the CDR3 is TGCAGTGCTAGAGACAGCAATAACTATGGCTACACCTTC. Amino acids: CSARDSNNYGYTF.